This entry concerns a single TCR beta chain. Its specific antigen is unknown. Base qualities are not provided; no much larger clone lies one nucleotide away. This record belongs to a study of blood T cell repertoires in COVID-19 (TCRdb year 2020). Background on the whole study: Samples from collaborators originated in the United States, Italy and Spain and spanned both the acute and convalescent phases of COVID-19. The prospective study material was composed of cDNA or gDNA derived from T cells, B-cell-depleted T cells, or PBMCs. Subjects who had been exposed to COVID-19, were actively infected with it, or had recovered from it provided the deeply sampled blood TCRbeta repertoires that made up the dataset. The repertoires were released in a freely available public database intended as a resource for research on the immune response to SARS-CoV-2. Samples came from the ongoing ImmuneRACE study (first 160 participants) plus 1,254 subjects from 6 global collaborators. Nearly every sample came with metadata listing a de-identified subject ID, COVID-19 status, age in years and sex. Where HLA class I and class II types were available, the types were taken from metadata supplied by the sample provider, not from assay-based typing.

What the authors observed across the whole study: How much clinical and demographic metadata was included differed by source and by participant, and the metadata was provided uncurated.

Participants in the prospective study were aged 18 to 89 years, lived in over 20 United States geographic areas, and enrolled through a virtual design. In the prospective study, cohorts were assigned on the basis of participant-reported clinical history obtained from a screening survey and a study questionnaire. A participant counted as exposed if, within 2 weeks of entering the study, that participant had been in contact with someone who had a PCR-confirmed or clinician-diagnosed COVID-19 case. In the prospective study, whole blood, serum and a nasopharyngeal or oropharyngeal swab were collected from each participant by mobile phlebotomists. Over a roughly 2-month period, participants in the prospective study had the option of providing additional blood draws and questionnaires. Before DNA extraction, prospective study blood samples were shipped either frozen or at room temperature. The immunoSEQ Assay, a bias-controlled multiplex PCR, was used to amplify TCRbeta CDR3 regions from genomic DNA. The study's processing was this. Nucleated cell counts per sample were estimated from amplification of reference gene primers within the assay. Sequence reads were collapsed and filtered to measure the absolute abundance of every unique TCRbeta CDR3 rearrangement. For each sample, productive Simpson clonality was calculated as the square root of Simpson's diversity index over productive rearrangements. TCRdb re-hosts the immuneACCESS table, in-frame sequences only. Its copies lack some clones; in the studies checked, an unresolved V gene accounts for under half of them, and the cause for the rest is not known. That table furnishes V, J and clone size, whereas the DNA furnished D and trimming. The sample contains some 300,000 clones, roughly 89% of them found a single time. Approximately 2.9% of the sample belongs to the ten largest clones.

V is reduced by 3 bases and J by 3 bases, leaving a spacing of 12 bases between them. The CDR3 measures 15 amino acids from cysteine to phenylalanine. Only CDR3 DNA is held: 45 bases, read in frame from base 1. The CDR1 and CDR2 encoded by the germline V gene are SNHLY and FYNNEI. The chain is assembled from TRBV2 and TRBJ1-5, with TRBD1 tentatively as D gene (5 bases match). Sequencing was carried out using PBMCs or T cells enriched from blood (not recorded which). This TCR was recovered from a woman between 50 and 59 years old who had been exposed to COVID-19. The CDR3 protein is CASSEIGAYNQPQHF. The base sequence is TGTGCCAGCAGTGAGATAGGGGCTTACAATCAGCCCCAGCATTTT.